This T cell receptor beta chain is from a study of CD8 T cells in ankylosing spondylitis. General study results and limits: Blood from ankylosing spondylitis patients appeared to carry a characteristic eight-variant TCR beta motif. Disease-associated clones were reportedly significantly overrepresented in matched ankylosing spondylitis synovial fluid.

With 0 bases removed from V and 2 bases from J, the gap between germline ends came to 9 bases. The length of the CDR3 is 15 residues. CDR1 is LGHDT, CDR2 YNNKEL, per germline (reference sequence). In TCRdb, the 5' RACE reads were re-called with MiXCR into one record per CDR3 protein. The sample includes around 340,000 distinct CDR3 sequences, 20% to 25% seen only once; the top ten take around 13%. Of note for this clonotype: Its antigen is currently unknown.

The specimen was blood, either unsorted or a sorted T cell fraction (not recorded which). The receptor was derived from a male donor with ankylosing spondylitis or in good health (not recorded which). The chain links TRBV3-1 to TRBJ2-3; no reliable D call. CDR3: CASSQEYRDTDTQYF. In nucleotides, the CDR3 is TGTGCCAGCAGCCAAGAGTACCGCGACACAGATACGCAGTATTTT.